Described below is a single T cell receptor (beta chain) sequence and its context. A much bigger clone sits one base away, suggesting this may be a read error. Methods described previously were used for bulk TCR libraries, and listed TCR primers were applied. Using its own MiXCR run on the PCR reads, TCRdb lists one record per CDR3 protein. This table holds approximately 630,000 distinct CDR3 sequences, about 25% found once. This sample was taken from a study of molecular identifiers for immune sequencing clone quantification. Naive CD8 libraries used 20,000 to 1,000,000 sorted cells and 10%, 30% or 50% RNA. CDR3 length: 15 amino acids. Germline-derived CDR1 and CDR2 are SQVTM and ANQGSEA.

V usage is TRBV29-1 and J usage is TRBJ1-1; D is perhaps TRBD1 (6 bases). This TCR came from a human donor in good health. Some libraries in this study had Jurkat cell RNA spiked in. Sequenced input: naive CD8+ T cells from blood, with Jurkat cell RNA spiked in. The sample's subset: FACS-sorted CD8+CD4-CCR7+CD45RA+ naive T cells. The CDR3 nucleotides read TGCAGCGTTCCTAAGGGGCAGGGGACGAACACTGAAGCTTCCTTT. Amino acid sequence: CSVPKGQGTNTEASF. Complete variable domain (other parts from reference TRBV29-1 and TRBJ1-1): SAVISQKPSRDICQRGTSLTIQCQVDSQVTMMFWYRQQPGQSLTLIATANQGSEATYESGFVIDKFPISRPNLTFSTLTVSNMSPEDSSIYLCSVPKGQGTNTEASFGQGTRLTVV.